One sample yielded the 21 T cell receptor beta chains listed below, sequenced in a study of CXCR3-negative and CXCR3-positive naive CD8 T cells. Study conclusions and caveats: In CXCR3-positive naive cells, the TRB CDR3s were more hydrophobic than in CXCR3-negative naive cells.

These receptors' antigens are unknown. Carrying UMI labels, the TRB cDNA libraries were prepared through 5' RACE. TCRdb reprocessed the 5' RACE reads and stores each CDR3 protein as one record, lacking DNA. The sample table includes under 150,000 distinct CDR3 sequences. Material: naive CXCR3+ CD8+ T cells from blood. The subset: CD45RO-CCR7+CD27+CD95- naive CD8+ T cells expressing CXCR3 (TNR3+). Receptors were obtained from a human donor in good health. Some clones in this sample may be carry-over from other donors' samples.

The gene calls are TRBV6-2 or TRBV6-3 and TRBJ2-7; with no DNA, the TCRdb D assignment of TRBD2 cannot be verified. This CDR3 comprises 15 residues. The germline gives CDR1 MNHEY, CDR2 SVGEGT. The CDR3 is CASSQGLALSYEQYF.

The chain recombines TRBV7-9 with TRBJ2-3. The CDR3 sequence is 14 residues long. CDR1 SEHNR and CDR2 FQNEAQ come from the germline V gene (reference sequence). CDR3 residues: CASSSDRLRDTQYF.

J is TRBJ2-2 and V is TRBV29-1; the TCRdb D gene call, TRBD2, has no DNA to confirm it. This CDR3 has 13 amino acids. In germline, CDR1 is SQVTM, CDR2 ANQGSEA. This CDR3 reads CSASGSNTGELFF.

The chain links TRBV29-1 to TRBJ1-2; TCRdb picks TRBD1, but there is no DNA to check that call. The CDR3 spans 12 residues. The V gene's germline CDR1 is SQVTM and CDR2 ANQGSEA. CDR3 sequence: CSVIGQGYGYTF.

The V call is TRBV7-9, the J call TRBJ2-3; the TRBD2 assignment by TCRdb is unverifiable without DNA. CDR1 and CDR2 from the germline V gene are SEHNR and FQNEAQ (reference sequence). This CDR3 has 16 amino acids. Here the CDR3 reads CASSSRLSGSTDTQYF.

The V and J genes are TRBV14 and TRBJ1-2; TCRdb indicates TRBD1, and absent DNA this call remains unverified. Germline CDR1 is SGHDN and CDR2 is FVKESK. CDR3 length: 16 amino acids. The CDR3 loop is CASSPSSDRGNYGYTF.

The chain combines TRBV5-1 with TRBJ2-3; TCRdb returns TRBD1, unconfirmable since there is no DNA. CDR1 SGHRS and CDR2 YFSETQ come from the germline V gene. The CDR3 loop spans 14 amino acids. The CDR3: CASSFRERTDTQYF.

The J gene is TRBJ2-6, the V gene TRBV25-1. The CDR3 runs to 16 residues. Germline CDR1 and CDR2: MGHDK and SYGVNS. This chain's CDR3 is CASSDHVDSGANVLTF.

The V gene is TRBV5-5, the J gene TRBJ1-2; TCRdb calls TRBD1, which cannot be checked without DNA. The CDR3 is made up of 15 amino acids. Per the germline V gene, CDR1 is SGHKS and CDR2 is YYEKEE (reference sequence). CDR3 sequence reads: CASSLARGRSEGYTF.

J is TRBJ2-5 and V is TRBV7-9; with no DNA, the TCRdb D assignment of TRBD1 cannot be verified. CDR1 and CDR2 (germline): SEHNR, FQNEAQ (reference sequence). The CDR3 covers 15 residues. The CDR3 sequence is CASSLVGGLGETQYF.

The chain combines TRBV21-1 with TRBJ2-3; TCRdb proposes TRBD1, but this gene call is untestable without DNA. TRBV21-1 is recorded as a pseudogene. The CDR3 has 15 amino acids. The CDR3: CASSKDREPTDTQYF.

The CDR3 spells CASSFGGRLNTEAFF. The chain joins TRBV12-3 or TRBV12-4 to TRBJ1-1; TCRdb outputs TRBD1, but without DNA this stays unchecked. The CDR3 runs to 15 residues.

This chain joins TRBV9 and TRBJ1-2; TCRdb outputs TRBD1, but without DNA this stays unchecked. The CDR3 is made up of 12 amino acids. The germline CDR1 and CDR2 sequences are SGDLS and YYNGEE. The CDR3: CASSATGYGYTF.

The genes are TRBV29-1 and TRBJ1-1; lacking DNA, the TRBD1 call made by TCRdb goes unchecked. The CDR3 sequence is 13 residues long. Germline V gives CDR1 SQVTM, CDR2 ANQGSEA. CDR3 loop: CSVRTGGKDEAFF.

The chain combines TRBV5-1 with TRBJ2-3. This CDR3 is 11 amino acids long. Germline values: CDR1 SGHRS, CDR2 YFSETQ. CDR3 in amino acids: CASSYTDTQYF.

The rearrangement joins TRBV7-9 to TRBJ2-7. This CDR3 spans 11 amino acids. From germline, CDR1 is SEHNR and CDR2 FQNEAQ (reference sequence). CDR3 sequence reads: CASTSTYEQYF.

The rearrangement uses TRBV7-3 and TRBJ2-1. The length of the CDR3 is 16 residues. The germline gives CDR1 SGHTA, CDR2 FQGTGA. Here the CDR3 reads CASSLSGRRSYNEQFF.

The J gene is TRBJ2-2, the V gene TRBV9. Germline values: CDR1 SGDLS, CDR2 YYNGEE. This CDR3 spans 16 amino acids. This chain's CDR3 is CASSVEDGENTGELFF.

CDR3 protein: CASSRLSSYEQYF. The chain carries TRBV6-5 and TRBJ2-7. The CDR3 runs 13 residues. The germline gives CDR1 MNHEY, CDR2 SVGAGI.

The V and J genes are TRBV5-6 and TRBJ2-1; TCRdb gives TRBD1 as the D gene, but with no DNA this cannot be confirmed. The CDR3 covers 14 residues. Germline V gene data show CDR1 as SGHDT and CDR2 as YYEEEE. CDR3: CASSPPGVYNEQFF.

The V gene is TRBV12-3 or TRBV12-4, the J gene TRBJ2-2; TCRdb names TRBD1, which stays unverified in the absence of DNA. The CDR3 sequence is 14 residues long. The CDR3 loop reads CASSQAAGTGELFF.